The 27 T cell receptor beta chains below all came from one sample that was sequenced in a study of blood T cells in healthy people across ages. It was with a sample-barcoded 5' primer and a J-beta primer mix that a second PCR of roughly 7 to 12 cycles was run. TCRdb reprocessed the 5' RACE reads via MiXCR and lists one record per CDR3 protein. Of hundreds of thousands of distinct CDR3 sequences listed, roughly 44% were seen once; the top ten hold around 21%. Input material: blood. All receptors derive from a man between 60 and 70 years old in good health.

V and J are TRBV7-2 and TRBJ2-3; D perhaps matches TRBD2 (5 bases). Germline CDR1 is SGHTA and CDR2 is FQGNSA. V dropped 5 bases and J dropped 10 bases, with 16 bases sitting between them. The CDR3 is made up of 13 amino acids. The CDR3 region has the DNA TGTGCCAGCAGCAAGGACCCGGGGATTGCGCAGTATTTT. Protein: CASSKDPGIAQYF.

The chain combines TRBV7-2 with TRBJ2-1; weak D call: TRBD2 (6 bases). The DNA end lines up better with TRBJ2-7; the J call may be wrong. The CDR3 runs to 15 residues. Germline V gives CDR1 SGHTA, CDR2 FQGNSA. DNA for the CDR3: TGTGCCAGCAGCCCCCGGGCGGGGTCCTACAATGAGCAGTACTTC. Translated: CASSPRAGSYNEQYF.

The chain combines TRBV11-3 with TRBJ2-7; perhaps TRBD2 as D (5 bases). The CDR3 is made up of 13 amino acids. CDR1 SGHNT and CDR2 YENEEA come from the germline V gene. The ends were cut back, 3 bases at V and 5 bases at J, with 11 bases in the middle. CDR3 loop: CASSFTRSNEQYF. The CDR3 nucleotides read TGTGCCAGCAGCTTCACTAGGTCTAACGAGCAGTACTTC.

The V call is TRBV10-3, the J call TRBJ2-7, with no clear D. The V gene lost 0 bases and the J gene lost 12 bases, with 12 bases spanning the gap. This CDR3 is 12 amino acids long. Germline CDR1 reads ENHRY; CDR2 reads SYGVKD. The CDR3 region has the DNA TGTGCCATCAGTGAGTCTAGTCGGCACCCGTACTTC. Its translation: CAISESSRHPYF.

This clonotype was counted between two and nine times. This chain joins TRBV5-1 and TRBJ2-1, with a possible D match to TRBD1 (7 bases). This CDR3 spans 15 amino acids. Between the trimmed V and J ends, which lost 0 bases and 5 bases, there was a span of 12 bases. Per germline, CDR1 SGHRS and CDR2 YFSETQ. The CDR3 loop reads CASSLEEGQNNEQFF. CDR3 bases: TGCGCCAGCAGCTTGGAGGAGGGACAGAACAATGAGCAGTTCTTC.

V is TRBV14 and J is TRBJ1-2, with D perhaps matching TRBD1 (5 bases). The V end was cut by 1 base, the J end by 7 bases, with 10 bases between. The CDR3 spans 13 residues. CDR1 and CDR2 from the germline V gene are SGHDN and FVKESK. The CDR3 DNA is TGTGCCAGCAGCCAAGTGGCAGGGATTGGCTACACCTTC. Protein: CASSQVAGIGYTF.

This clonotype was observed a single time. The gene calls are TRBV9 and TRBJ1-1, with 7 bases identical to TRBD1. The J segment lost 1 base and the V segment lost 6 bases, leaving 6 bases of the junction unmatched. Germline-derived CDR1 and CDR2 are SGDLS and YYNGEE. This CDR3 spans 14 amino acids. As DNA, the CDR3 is TGTGCCAGCACTGCGACAGGGACGAACACTGAAGCTTTCTTT. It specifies CASTATGTNTEAFF.

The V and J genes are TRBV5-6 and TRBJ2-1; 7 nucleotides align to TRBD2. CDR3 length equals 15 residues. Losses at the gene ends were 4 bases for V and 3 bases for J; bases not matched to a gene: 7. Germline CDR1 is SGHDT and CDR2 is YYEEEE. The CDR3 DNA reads TGTGCCAGCAGCCGCGGGGGTAGGTACTACAATGAGCAGTTCTTC. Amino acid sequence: CASSRGGRYYNEQFF.

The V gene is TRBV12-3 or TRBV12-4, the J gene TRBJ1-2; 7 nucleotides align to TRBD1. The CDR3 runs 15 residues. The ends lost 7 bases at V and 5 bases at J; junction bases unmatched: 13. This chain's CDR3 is CASTPGGTAFYGYTF. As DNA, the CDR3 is TGTGCCAGCACCCCTGGAGGGACAGCGTTTTATGGCTACACCTTC.

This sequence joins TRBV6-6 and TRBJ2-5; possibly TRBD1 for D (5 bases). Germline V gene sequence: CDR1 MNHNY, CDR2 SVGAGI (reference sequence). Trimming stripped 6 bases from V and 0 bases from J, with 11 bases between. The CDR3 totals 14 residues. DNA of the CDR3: TGTGCCAGCAGGGCAGGGCGCAACCAAGAGACCCAGTACTTC. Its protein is CASRAGRNQETQYF.

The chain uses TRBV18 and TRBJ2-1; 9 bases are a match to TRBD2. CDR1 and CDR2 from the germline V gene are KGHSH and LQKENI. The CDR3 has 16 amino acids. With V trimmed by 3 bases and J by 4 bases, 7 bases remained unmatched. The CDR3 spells CASSPLTSGTYNEQFF. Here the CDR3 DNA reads TGTGCCAGCTCACCGCTGACTAGCGGTACATACAATGAGCAGTTCTTC.

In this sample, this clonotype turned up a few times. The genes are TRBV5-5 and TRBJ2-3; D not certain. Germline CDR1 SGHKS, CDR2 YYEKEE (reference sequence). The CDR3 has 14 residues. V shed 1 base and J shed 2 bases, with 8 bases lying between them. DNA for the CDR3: TGTGCCAGCAGCTTGACTTTAAACACAGATACGCAGTATTTT. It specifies CASSLTLNTDTQYF.

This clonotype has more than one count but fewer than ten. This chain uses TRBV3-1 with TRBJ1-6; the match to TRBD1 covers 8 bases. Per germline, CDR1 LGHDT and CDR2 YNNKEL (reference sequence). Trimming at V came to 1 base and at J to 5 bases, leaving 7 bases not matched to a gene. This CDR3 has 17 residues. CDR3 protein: CASSQVWQGANNSPLHF. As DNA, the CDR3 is TGTGCCAGCAGCCAAGTGTGGCAGGGGGCTAATAATTCACCCCTCCACTTT.

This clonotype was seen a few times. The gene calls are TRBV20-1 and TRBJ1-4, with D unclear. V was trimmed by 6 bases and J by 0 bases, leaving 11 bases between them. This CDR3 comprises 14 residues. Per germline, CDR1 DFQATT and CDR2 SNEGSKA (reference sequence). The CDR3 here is CSATRPPTNEKLFF. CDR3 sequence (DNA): TGCAGTGCAACGAGACCACCAACTAATGAAAAACTGTTTTTT.

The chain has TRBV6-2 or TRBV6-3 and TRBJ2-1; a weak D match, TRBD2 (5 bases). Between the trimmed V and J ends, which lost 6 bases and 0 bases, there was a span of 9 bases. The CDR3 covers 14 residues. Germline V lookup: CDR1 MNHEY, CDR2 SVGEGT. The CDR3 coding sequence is TGTGCCAGCAGCCGGAGGAACTCCTACAATGAGCAGTTCTTC. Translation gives CASSRRNSYNEQFF.

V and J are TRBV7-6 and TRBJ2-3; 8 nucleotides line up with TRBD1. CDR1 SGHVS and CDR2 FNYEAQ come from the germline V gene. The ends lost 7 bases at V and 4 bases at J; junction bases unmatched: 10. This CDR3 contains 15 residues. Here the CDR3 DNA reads TGTGCCAGCACCGGAAGGGCAGGGGGCCCAGATACGCAGTATTTT. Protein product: CASTGRAGGPDTQYF.

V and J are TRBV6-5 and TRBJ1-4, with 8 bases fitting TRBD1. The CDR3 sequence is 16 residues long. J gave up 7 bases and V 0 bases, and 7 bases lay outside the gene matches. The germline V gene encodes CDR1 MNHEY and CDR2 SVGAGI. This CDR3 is CASSYSAGGRSEKLFF. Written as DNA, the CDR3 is TGTGCCAGCAGTTACTCGGCAGGGGGCCGGAGTGAAAAACTGTTTTTT.

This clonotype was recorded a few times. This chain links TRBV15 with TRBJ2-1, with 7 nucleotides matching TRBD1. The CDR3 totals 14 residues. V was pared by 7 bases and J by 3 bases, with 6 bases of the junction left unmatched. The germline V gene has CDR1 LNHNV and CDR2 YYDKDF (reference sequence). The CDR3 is CATIQGPYYNEQFF. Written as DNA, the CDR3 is TGTGCCACCATACAGGGGCCTTACTACAATGAGCAGTTCTTC.

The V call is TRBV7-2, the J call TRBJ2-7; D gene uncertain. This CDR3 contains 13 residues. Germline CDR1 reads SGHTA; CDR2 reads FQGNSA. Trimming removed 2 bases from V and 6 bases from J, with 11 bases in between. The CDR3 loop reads CASSLNPPGEQYF. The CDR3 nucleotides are TGTGCCAGCAGCTTAAACCCCCCAGGCGAGCAGTACTTC.

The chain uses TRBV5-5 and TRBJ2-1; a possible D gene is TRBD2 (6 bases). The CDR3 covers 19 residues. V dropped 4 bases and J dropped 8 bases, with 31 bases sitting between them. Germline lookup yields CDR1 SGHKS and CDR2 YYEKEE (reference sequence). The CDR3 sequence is CASSPRLAWSLAGSDEQFF. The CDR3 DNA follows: TGTGCCAGCAGCCCCCGCCTCGCCTGGTCATTAGCCGGGAGCGATGAGCAGTTCTTC. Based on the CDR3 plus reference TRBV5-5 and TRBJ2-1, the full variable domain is DAGVTQSPTHLIKTRGQQVTLRCSPISGHKSVSWYQQVLGQGPQFIFQYYEKEERGRGNFPDRFSARQFPNYSSELNVNALLLGDSALYLCASSPRLAWSLAGSDEQFFGPGTRLTVL.

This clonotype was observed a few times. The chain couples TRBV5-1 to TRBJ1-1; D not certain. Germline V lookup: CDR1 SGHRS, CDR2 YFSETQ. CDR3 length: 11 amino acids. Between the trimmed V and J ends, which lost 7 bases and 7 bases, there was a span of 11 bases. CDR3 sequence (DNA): TGCGCCAGCCCGTCCGGCGTTGAAGCTTTCTTT. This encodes CASPSGVEAFF.

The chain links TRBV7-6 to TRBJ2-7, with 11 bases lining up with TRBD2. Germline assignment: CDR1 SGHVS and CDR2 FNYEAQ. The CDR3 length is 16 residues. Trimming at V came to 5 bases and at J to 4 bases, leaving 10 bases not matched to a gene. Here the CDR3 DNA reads TGTGCCAGCAGCCCGACCTCTAGCGGGGGGCCGTACGAGCAGTACTTC. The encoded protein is CASSPTSSGGPYEQYF.

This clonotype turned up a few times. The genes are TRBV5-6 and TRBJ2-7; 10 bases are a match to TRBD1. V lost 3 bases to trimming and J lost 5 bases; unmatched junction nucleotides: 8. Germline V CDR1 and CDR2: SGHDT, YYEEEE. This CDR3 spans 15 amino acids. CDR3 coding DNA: TGTGCCAGCAGCTGGACGGGGACAGGGGTGAACGAGCAGTACTTC. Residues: CASSWTGTGVNEQYF.

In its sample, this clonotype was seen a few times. The CDR3 spells CASSERGTGRLETQYF. The DNA for the CDR3 is TGTGCCAGCAGTGAGCGAGGGACAGGGAGGTTGGAGACCCAGTACTTC. This chain joins TRBV6-1 and TRBJ2-5; 9 bases match TRBD1. The CDR3 consists of 16 residues. Per the germline V gene, CDR1 is MNHNS and CDR2 is SASEGT. Trimming at V came to 3 bases and at J to 5 bases, leaving 10 bases not matched to a gene.

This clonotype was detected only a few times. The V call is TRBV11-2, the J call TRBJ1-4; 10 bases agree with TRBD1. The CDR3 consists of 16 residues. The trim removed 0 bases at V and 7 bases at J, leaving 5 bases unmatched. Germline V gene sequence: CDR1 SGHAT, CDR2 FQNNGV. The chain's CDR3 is CASSLDRDRGVEKLFF. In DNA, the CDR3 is TGTGCCAGCAGCTTAGATCGGGACAGGGGCGTTGAAAAACTGTTTTTT. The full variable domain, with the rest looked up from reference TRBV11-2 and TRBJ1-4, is EAGVAQSPRYKIIEKRQSVAFWCNPISGHATLYWYQQILGQGPKLLIQFQNNGVVDDSQLPKDRFSAERLKGVDSTLKIQPAKLEDSAVYLCASSLDRDRGVEKLFFGSGTQLSVL.

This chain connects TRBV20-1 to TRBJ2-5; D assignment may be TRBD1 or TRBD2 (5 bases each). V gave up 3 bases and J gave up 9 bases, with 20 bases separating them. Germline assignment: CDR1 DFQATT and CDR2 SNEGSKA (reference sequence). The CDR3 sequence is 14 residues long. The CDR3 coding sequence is TGCAGTGCTAGGGGACGGGACGGCGATGCGGCCCAGTACTTC. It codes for CSARGRDGDAAQYF.

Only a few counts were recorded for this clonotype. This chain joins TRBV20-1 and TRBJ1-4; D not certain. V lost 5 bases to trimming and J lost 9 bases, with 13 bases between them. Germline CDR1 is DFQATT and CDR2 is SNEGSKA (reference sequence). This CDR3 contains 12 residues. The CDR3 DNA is TGCAGTGCTGGGGTAGATCAAAAAAAACTGTTTTTT. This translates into CSAGVDQKKLFF.